The clone carrying this TCR beta chain was detected many times. Antigen unknown. This entry is derived from a study of T cells after yellow fever vaccination. A process of 5'RACE template switching, which added a universal primer site and UMIs, was used to make TCR cDNA. TCRdb re-called the 5' RACE reads through MiXCR, storing one row per CDR3 protein. The sample shows 450,000 to 600,000 distinct CDR3 sequences, roughly a sixth of them seen only once. Germline V lookup: CDR1 DFQATT, CDR2 SNEGSKA (reference sequence). The CDR3 has 15 amino acids. Trimming at V came to 1 base and at J to 4 bases, leaving 7 bases not matched to a gene. Study-wide results and caveats: Sorted repertoires could include abundant contaminating clonotypes from bulk cells. It was a weaker secondary response, yet one that peaked faster, at day 5 versus 15. Some clonotypes, a small share, were shared between CD4 and CD8 compartments.

The sequencing here drew on PBMCs, taken about 5 days after the first yellow fever vaccination. This receptor was obtained from a man between 18 and 35 years old who received the YFV17D yellow fever vaccine. The chain uses TRBV20-1 and TRBJ2-5, with 9 bases fitting TRBD2. CDR3: CSARGGSGSRETQYF. The CDR3 nucleotides are TGCAGTGCTAGAGGGGGTAGCGGGAGTAGAGAGACCCAGTACTTC.